This TCR beta chain was obtained from a study of monozygotic twins with inflammatory bowel disease. The authors isolated total RNA from whole blood without sorting T cells. Each sample's cDNA came from eight separate reactions. A 6-nucleotide sample barcode was carried by the UMIs, which template switching added. TCRdb reprocessed the 5' RACE reads and keeps a single row for each CDR3 protein, giving no DNA. With around 380,000 distinct CDR3 sequences in the sample, the ten largest clones hold 2% to 2.5%. Germline V gene sequence: CDR1 LGHDT, CDR2 YNNKEL (reference sequence). This CDR3 comprises 15 residues.

Source material: blood. The receptor comes from a human donor with ulcerative colitis or Crohn's disease, or a healthy co-twin of an affected twin (not recorded which). The chain recombines TRBV3-1 with TRBJ1-6; without DNA, the TCRdb call of TRBD1 cannot be checked. CDR3 residues: CASSPRQGANSPLHF.